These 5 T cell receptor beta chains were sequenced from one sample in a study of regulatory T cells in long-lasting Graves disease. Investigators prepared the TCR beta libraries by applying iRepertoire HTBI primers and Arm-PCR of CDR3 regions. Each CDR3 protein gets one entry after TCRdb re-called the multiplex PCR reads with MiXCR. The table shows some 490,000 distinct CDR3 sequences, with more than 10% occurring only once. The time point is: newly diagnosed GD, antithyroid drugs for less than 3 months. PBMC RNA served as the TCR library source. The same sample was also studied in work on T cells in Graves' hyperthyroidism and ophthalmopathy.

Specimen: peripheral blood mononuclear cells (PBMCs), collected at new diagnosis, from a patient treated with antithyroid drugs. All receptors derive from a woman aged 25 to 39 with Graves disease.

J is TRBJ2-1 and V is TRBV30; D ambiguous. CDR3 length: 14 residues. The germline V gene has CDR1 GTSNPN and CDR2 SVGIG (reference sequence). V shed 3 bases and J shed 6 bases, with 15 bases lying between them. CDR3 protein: CAWRGIVWGNEQFF. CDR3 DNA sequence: TGTGCCTGGAGGGGCATCGTGTGGGGCAATGAGCAGTTCTTC.

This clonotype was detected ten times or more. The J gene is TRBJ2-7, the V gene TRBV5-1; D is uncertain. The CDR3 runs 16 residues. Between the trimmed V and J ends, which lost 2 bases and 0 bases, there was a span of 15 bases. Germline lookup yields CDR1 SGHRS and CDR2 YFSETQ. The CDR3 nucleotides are TGCGCCAGCAGCTTCCAGTGGACCCTAGGCTCCTACGAGCAGTACTTC. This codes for CASSFQWTLGSYEQYF.

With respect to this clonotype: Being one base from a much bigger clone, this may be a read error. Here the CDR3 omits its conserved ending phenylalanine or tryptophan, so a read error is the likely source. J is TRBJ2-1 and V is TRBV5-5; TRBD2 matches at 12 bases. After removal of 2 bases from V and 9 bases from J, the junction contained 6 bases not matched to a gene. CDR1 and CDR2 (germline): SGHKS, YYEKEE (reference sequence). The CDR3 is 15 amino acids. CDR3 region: CASSFGLAGNSEQFL. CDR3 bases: TGTGCCAGCAGCTTCGGACTAGCGGGAAACAGTGAGCAGTTCCTC.

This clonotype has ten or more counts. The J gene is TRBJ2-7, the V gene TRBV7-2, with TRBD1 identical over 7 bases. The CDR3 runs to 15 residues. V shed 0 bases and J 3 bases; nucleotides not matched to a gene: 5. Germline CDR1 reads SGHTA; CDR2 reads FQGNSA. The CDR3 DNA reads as TGTGCCAGCAGCTTAGCGCCAGGGACAGTCTACGAGCAGTACTTC. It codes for CASSLAPGTVYEQYF.

CDR3 nucleotide sequence: TGTGCCAGTAAATTATGGTCAGGGGGCGCCGAGACCGGGGAGCTGTTTTTT. It is translated as CASKLWSGGAETGELFF. The rearrangement uses TRBV19 and TRBJ2-2, with 8 bases fitting TRBD1. V shed 7 bases and J 5 bases; nucleotides not matched to a gene: 15. The germline CDR1 and CDR2 sequences are LNHDA and SQIVND (reference sequence). The CDR3 covers 17 residues.